This T cell receptor beta chain was sequenced during a study of post-analysis software for immune sequencing data (dated by TCRdb to the mid-2010s). In terms of the full investigation: Relapsing-remitting, secondary progressive and progressive-relapsing multiple sclerosis were recorded as disease courses, and subtype annotation was lacking for some patients. The patient repertoires were set against under 12 previously published healthy control repertoires from donors whose ages ranged from about 6 to 25 years. A subset of samples was prepared in parallel using single-end sample barcoding, then pooled and co-amplified after Illumina adapter ligation.

Library preparation used PCR. The instrument was an Illumina HiSeq 2500. Unique molecular identifiers were incorporated into TCR beta cDNA libraries to reduce PCR and sequencing biases. About 500,000 cDNA molecules were obtained for every 1 to 10 million input T cells, so each molecule roughly corresponded to one T cell. The patient libraries were prepared and sequenced using the same protocol as the earlier healthy control dataset. Samples belonging to the same batch were prepared together, multiplexed and sequenced on a shared HiSeq lane. The authors processed their data as follows. Raw barcoded reads were processed with MIGEC, discarding single-read molecular identifier groups before consensus assembly and CDR3 extraction. Clonotype tables were post-analysed with VDJtools, normalizing diversity by down-sampling all datasets to the smallest sample size. To correct batch-related cross-sample contamination, repertoire overlap clustering matched CDR3 amino acid sequences but not nucleotide sequences. TCRdb passed the public sequencing reads through fastp at Q25 and MiXCR, retaining productive beta sequences. Rows are unified per CDR3 protein, each entry keeping the most common DNA and genes. The V and J calls shown here were made by TCRdb, not taken from the authors' results. Within this sample are 150,000 to 200,000 distinct CDR3 sequences, with 30% of them counted one time only. The ten largest clonotypes hold roughly 1.6% of the sample.

To demonstrate the VDJtools post-analysis software, TCR beta repertoires were profiled from the peripheral blood of 13 young patients with multiple sclerosis. The patients with multiple sclerosis were children and adolescents between about 6 and 17 years of age. Reading from cysteine to phenylalanine, the CDR3 counts 15 amino acids. CDR3 DNA only is kept here, 45 bases in frame from base 1. Deletion took 8 bases off V and 2 bases off J, with a span of 13 bases between the germline ends. The germline V gene specifies MNHEY as CDR1 and SVGAGI as CDR2. Results the study describes overall, beyond this receptor: Strong co-clustering of samples prepared in the same batch was shown by direct clustering with F measure, prompting a batch-effect correction. Compared with controls, multiple sclerosis patients had significantly lower normalized Chao1 diversity, a finding suggesting substantial peripheral T-cell clonal expansion. Four or five TRBV segments, including TRBV5-6, TRBV5-1 and TRBV20-1, were significantly more frequent in patients than controls. The multiple sclerosis patient group was slightly younger than the control group.

This clonotype showed up many times. Its antigen remains unidentified. Per-base quality was not reported, and no clone a single base away is much larger than it. The sample comprised blood. This sequence uses TRBV6-5 and TRBJ2-6; D gene: possibly TRBD2, on 6 matching bases. This clonotype was sampled from a girl under 18 with multiple sclerosis. CDR3 protein: CASWWEEAGANVLTF. The DNA is as follows: TGTGCCAGCTGGTGGGAGGAGGCTGGGGCCAACGTCCTGACTTTC.